The 25 T cell receptor beta chains below come from one sample, sequenced in a study of identical twins. From the 5' RACE reads, TCRdb called clonotypes with MiXCR, one entry per CDR3 protein. The data contain 200,000 to 300,000 distinct CDR3 sequences, approximately 10% of them seen just once; the ten biggest clones take up 10%. The source material was memory T cells sorted from blood. Source of these receptors: a man aged 50 to 60 in good health.

Ten or more counts support this clonotype. The CDR3 DNA follows: TGCAGTGCTAGCCCAAACAGGGGTGAGACCCAGTACTTC. This codes for CSASPNRGETQYF. V usage is TRBV20-1 and J usage is TRBJ2-5; 7 positions match TRBD1. The CDR3 is made up of 13 amino acids. Germline CDR1 is DFQATT and CDR2 is SNEGSKA (reference sequence). The J segment lost 5 bases and the V segment lost 3 bases, leaving 6 bases of the junction unmatched.

This chain joins TRBV19 and TRBJ2-1, with 10 positions matching TRBD2. This CDR3 spans 16 amino acids. Germline CDR1 LNHDA, CDR2 SQIVND (reference sequence). The trim removed 5 bases at V and 4 bases at J, leaving 8 bases unmatched. For the CDR3, the DNA is TGTGCCAGTAGTCCGTCTACTAGCGGGGCTTACAATGAGCAGTTCTTC. Amino acid sequence: CASSPSTSGAYNEQFF.

This clonotype was picked up a small number of times. The chain recombines TRBV2 with TRBJ1-1; 7 bases are a match to TRBD1. Trimming at V came to 1 base and at J to 5 bases, leaving 4 bases not matched to a gene. Germline V gene sequence: CDR1 SNHLY, CDR2 FYNNEI. This CDR3 is built from 14 residues. As DNA, the CDR3 is TGTGCCAGCAGTGAAGGGAGGGGGCGAACTGAAGCTTTCTTT. This encodes CASSEGRGRTEAFF. Combining the CDR3 with reference TRBV2 and TRBJ1-1 gives the whole variable domain EPEVTQTPSHQVTQMGQEVILRCVPISNHLYFYWYRQILGQKVEFLVSFYNNEISEKSEIFDDQFSVERPDGSNFTLKIRSTKLEDSAMYFCASSEGRGRTEAFFGQGTRLTVV.

The CDR3 DNA follows: TGTGCCATCAGCCGGACTAGCGGGAGAAACACCGGGGAGCTGTTTTTT. Translating it yields CAISRTSGRNTGELFF. This sequence joins TRBV10-3 and TRBJ2-2; 13 bases are shared with TRBD2. Trimming cost V 6 bases and J 2 bases; bases outside gene matches: 3. Germline V lookup: CDR1 ENHRY, CDR2 SYGVKD. CDR3 length: 16 amino acids.

This clonotype was observed at least ten times. The chain links TRBV20-1 to TRBJ2-3; maybe TRBD2 (7 bases). The V gene's germline CDR1 is DFQATT and CDR2 SNEGSKA (reference sequence). V was trimmed by 6 bases and J by 2 bases, leaving 15 bases between them. This CDR3 comprises 14 residues. CDR3 in DNA: TGCAGTGCCCTTAGGGGGGGGGCCACAGATACGCAGTATTTT. This encodes CSALRGGATDTQYF.

This clonotype was counted ten times or more. The chain carries TRBV29-1 and TRBJ2-3; TRBD1 might be the D (6 bases). This CDR3 has 15 amino acids. V was shortened by 2 bases and J by 0 bases, with 12 bases between the two germline ends. Germline CDR1 SQVTM, CDR2 ANQGSEA. As DNA, the CDR3 is TGCAGCGTTGAAAAGCCAGGGGCTAGCACAGATACGCAGTATTTT. Its translation: CSVEKPGASTDTQYF.

This clonotype was counted many times. The CDR3 loop reads CASSSLTGRRDEKLFF. In DNA, the CDR3 is TGTGCCAGCAGCTCACTAACAGGGAGGCGTGATGAAAAACTGTTTTTT. The J gene is TRBJ1-4, the V gene TRBV11-2, with D tentatively TRBD1 (6 bases). Trimming took 4 bases from V and 6 from J, leaving 18 bases between them. Germline V gene data show CDR1 as SGHAT and CDR2 as FQNNGV. The CDR3 contains 16 residues.

In this sample, this clonotype turned up a few times. The CDR3 DNA sequence: TGTGCCAGCAGTTCTCAGGCGGGGCGACTGTCTGAGCAGTTCTTC. It yields the protein CASSSQAGRLSEQFF. V usage is TRBV6-5 and J usage is TRBJ2-1; D perhaps matches TRBD2 (6 bases). Trimming shortened V by 4 bases and J by 9 bases, and 19 bases separated the two germline ends. From germline, CDR1 is MNHEY and CDR2 SVGAGI. CDR3 length equals 15 residues.

At least ten counts were recorded for this clonotype. The V and J genes are TRBV24-1 and TRBJ2-7, with D possibly being TRBD2 (6 bases). There are 14 residues in the CDR3. V was cut by 3 bases and J by 4 bases, with 12 bases left in between. From germline, CDR1 is KGHDR and CDR2 SFDVKD. The CDR3: CATSDAGGSYEQYF. In DNA, the CDR3 is TGTGCCACCAGTGATGCAGGAGGGAGTTACGAGCAGTACTTC.

This clonotype was found a few times. The chain employs TRBV24-1 and TRBJ1-1, with a tentative D call TRBD1 (5 bases). This CDR3 is 14 amino acids long. Trimming removed 9 bases at V and 4 bases at J, with 17 bases between. CDR1 and CDR2 (germline): KGHDR, SFDVKD. The chain's CDR3 is CATAQGPGGTEAFF. CDR3 DNA sequence: TGTGCCACCGCGCAGGGCCCAGGCGGCACTGAAGCTTTCTTT.

This clonotype was found many times. The genes are TRBV5-1 and TRBJ2-4; 8 nucleotides agree with TRBD1. The germline gives CDR1 SGHRS, CDR2 YFSETQ. J was trimmed by 2 bases and V by 4 bases; bases with no gene match: 5. This CDR3 contains 15 residues. The CDR3 sequence: CASSAGQGTKNIQYF. The CDR3 DNA follows: TGCGCCAGCAGCGCCGGACAGGGCACCAAAAACATTCAGTACTTC. The whole variable domain, filled in from reference TRBV5-1 and TRBJ2-4, reads KAGVTQTPRYLIKTRGQQVTLSCSPISGHRSVSWYQQTPGQGLQFLFEYFSETQRNKGNFPGRFSGRQFSNSRSEMNVSTLELGDSALYLCASSAGQGTKNIQYFGAGTRLSVL.

The chain is built from TRBV7-6 and TRBJ2-1; D unresolved. This CDR3 spans 13 amino acids. Germline V gene sequence: CDR1 SGHVS, CDR2 FNYEAQ. V shed 1 base and J shed 6 bases, with 7 bases lying between them. Here the CDR3 DNA reads TGTGCCAGCAGCTTAGGTGACCCCAATGAGCAGTTCTTC. Its protein is CASSLGDPNEQFF.

This clonotype occurred many times. V and J are TRBV25-1 and TRBJ1-2; TRBD1 agrees at 7 bases. Germline trimming cut 3 bases from V and 7 bases from J; bases unmatched to any gene: 17. The CDR3 contains 17 residues. The germline CDR1 and CDR2 sequences are MGHDK and SYGVNS. The CDR3, as DNA: TGTGCCAGCAGTGATCTCCCCACCGGGACAGCCGGGGGTGGCTACACCTTC. This translates into CASSDLPTGTAGGGYTF.

This clonotype was observed many times. This sequence joins TRBV5-1 and TRBJ1-2; D not certain. The V gene lost 4 bases and the J gene lost 3 bases, with 10 bases spanning the gap. CDR1 and CDR2 (germline): SGHRS, YFSETQ. The CDR3 spans 13 residues. CDR3 region: CASSKRSDYGYTF. The CDR3 DNA reads as TGCGCCAGCAGCAAACGATCGGACTATGGCTACACCTTC.

The V call is TRBV20-1, the J call TRBJ2-5, with D perhaps TRBD1 (5 bases). Trimming stripped 6 bases from V and 1 base from J, with 9 bases between. Looked up from germline, CDR1 is DFQATT and CDR2 is SNEGSKA (reference sequence). This CDR3 spans 12 amino acids. CDR3 region: CSAHDSQETQYF. The CDR3 DNA sequence: TGCAGTGCCCATGACAGCCAAGAGACCCAGTACTTC.

This clonotype has at least ten counts. The chain employs TRBV4-2 and TRBJ2-1; 9 bases match TRBD2. The CDR3 is 16 amino acids. Germline trimming cut 8 bases from V and 7 bases from J; bases unmatched to any gene: 15. Germline V gene data show CDR1 as LGHNA and CDR2 as YNFKEQ. The CDR3 loop reads CASSEGAGGPLNEQFF. CDR3 nucleotide sequence: TGTGCCAGCTCTGAGGGTGCGGGAGGGCCGTTGAATGAGCAGTTCTTC.

The V gene is TRBV5-1, the J gene TRBJ1-1; D is unresolved. Trimming cost V 0 bases and J 6 bases, with 18 bases left between them. The CDR3 runs 16 residues. The germline CDR1 and CDR2 sequences are SGHRS and YFSETQ. The CDR3 loop reads CASSLEGAWGSSEAFF. Written as DNA, the CDR3 is TGCGCCAGCAGCTTGGAAGGTGCGTGGGGAAGTTCTGAAGCTTTCTTT.

This clonotype was picked up a small number of times. The chain joins TRBV6-1 to TRBJ2-7, with 10 bases that match TRBD1. The CDR3 is 13 residues long. The germline V gene encodes CDR1 MNHNS and CDR2 SASEGT. The V gene end was trimmed by 8 bases and the J gene end by 4 bases; junction bases not matched to a gene: 5. This CDR3 is CASARTGGYEQYF. DNA for the CDR3: TGTGCCAGCGCTCGGACAGGGGGTTACGAGCAGTACTTC.

In its sample, this clonotype was seen many times. The chain couples TRBV28 to TRBJ2-7; maybe TRBD1 (6 bases). Germline lookup yields CDR1 MDHEN and CDR2 SYDVKM. Trimming shortened V by 4 bases and J by 1 base, and 14 bases separated the two germline ends. This CDR3 is 15 amino acids long. Here the CDR3 reads CASSSDRSPSYEQYF. The CDR3 nucleotides read TGTGCCAGCAGTTCAGACAGGTCGCCTTCCTACGAGCAGTACTTC.

In DNA, the CDR3 is TGTGCCAGCAGTTTATATAAAGGGACAGGGAACGAGCAGTACTTC. Amino acid sequence: CASSLYKGTGNEQYF. J is TRBJ2-7 and V is TRBV27; TRBD1 matches at 9 bases. CDR1 is MNHEY and CDR2 is SMNVEV in the germline V gene (reference sequence). CDR3 length: 15 residues. V lost 1 base to trimming and J lost 5 bases; unmatched junction nucleotides: 6.

This clonotype was counted ten times or more. This chain joins TRBV12-3 or TRBV12-4 and TRBJ2-1; unclear D gene. V was clipped by 3 bases and J by 4 bases, with 4 bases between them. The CDR3 length is 12 residues. CDR3 DNA: TGTGCCAGCAGTTTCGCGTACAATGAGCAGTTCTTC. This translates into CASSFAYNEQFF.

This chain connects TRBV6-1 to TRBJ2-7; the D gene is possibly TRBD1 (6 bases). Germline CDR1 reads MNHNS; CDR2 reads SASEGT. The CDR3 has 15 amino acids. Trimming removed 6 bases at V and 6 bases at J, with 21 bases between. Here the CDR3 DNA reads TGTGCCAGCAGCCGTATGCGAGGGGGATTCGTCGAGCAGTACTTC. It translates to CASSRMRGGFVEQYF.

This clonotype was counted many times. The chain employs TRBV5-1 and TRBJ1-1; maybe TRBD1 (6 bases). Germline lookup yields CDR1 SGHRS and CDR2 YFSETQ. V dropped 0 bases and J dropped 3 bases, with 6 bases sitting between them. The CDR3 has 13 amino acids. For the CDR3, the DNA is TGCGCCAGCAGCTTGGACAGGGACACTGAAGCTTTCTTT. It translates to CASSLDRDTEAFF.

V usage is TRBV7-2 and J usage is TRBJ1-5; D call uncertain. V gave up 1 base and J gave up 5 bases, with 6 bases separating them. CDR3 length equals 13 residues. Germline V gives CDR1 SGHTA, CDR2 FQGNSA. CDR3 bases: TGTGCCAGCAGCTTAGTGAGGGATCAGCCCCAGCATTTT. This encodes CASSLVRDQPQHF.

The chain employs TRBV20-1 and TRBJ1-1, with D perhaps TRBD1 (5 bases). This CDR3 has 15 amino acids. Deletions cut 5 bases from V and 0 bases from J, with 16 bases between. The germline V gene encodes CDR1 DFQATT and CDR2 SNEGSKA (reference sequence). CDR3 nucleotide sequence: TGCAGTGCTCCGGGGCCAAGGGGCATGAACACTGAAGCTTTCTTT. Residues: CSAPGPRGMNTEAFF.